This T cell receptor beta chain was obtained from a study of CD8 T cell repertoires and HIV-1 epitope variants. Study in general: Autologous T cell-negative cells served as antigen-presenting cells in equal numbers. An uncultured baseline aliquot held 1M T cells. Study-level findings and limits: Eight or nine antigen-specific TCR beta clonotypes were found; more than five seemed cross-reactive to variants. Nef KF9 drew roughly five clonotypes and HW9 one, without TAALDMSHF responses.

In the case of this clone: Its antigen is unidentified.

Only in-frame clones appear in the TCRdb table, and some are missing; sequencing was by immunoSEQ multiplex PCR. The sample shows fewer than 3,000 clones, less than 80% of them seen only once. CDR3 length equals 14 residues. Germline V gene data show CDR1 as LNHDA and CDR2 as SQIVND (reference sequence). V lost 5 bases and J lost 2, with 13 bases in between. The sequencing sample was made of cultured CD8+ T cells derived from PBMCs. The TCR was taken from a male donor with HIV. The J gene is TRBJ2-7, the V gene TRBV19; possible D gene TRBD1, 6 bases. Here the CDR3 reads CASSPPGQTYEQYF. In DNA form, the CDR3 reads TGTGCCAGTAGTCCTCCGGGACAAACCTACGAGCAGTACTTC.